This T cell receptor (beta chain) was recorded in a study of blood T cell repertoires in COVID-19. Study-wide context: T cells, B-cell-depleted T cells, or PBMCs provided the cDNA or gDNA that served as material.

V lost 5 bases to trimming and J lost 1 base; unmatched junction nucleotides: 3. The CDR3 consists of 16 residues. Per germline, CDR1 LGHNT and CDR2 FRNRAP. Some clones are missing from TCRdb's copy, which holds only in-frame ones; the method was immunoSEQ multiplex PCR. The sample carries about 410,000 clones, around 89% recorded once. The V gene is TRBV12-5, the J gene TRBJ2-5, with TRBD2 identical over 14 bases. This clonotype was sampled from a woman between 40 and 55 years old with COVID-19, enrolled during active disease. Sequenced input: peripheral blood. CDR3 sequence: CASGLGLAGGQETQYF. CDR3 bases: TGTGCTAGTGGTCTTGGACTAGCGGGGGGCCAAGAGACCCAGTACTTC. Complete variable domain (other parts from reference TRBV12-5 and TRBJ2-5): DARVTQTPRHKVTEMGQEVTMRCQPILGHNTVFWYRQTMMQGLELLAYFRNRAPLDDSGMPKDRFSAEMPDATLATLKIQPSEPRDSAVYFCASGLGLAGGQETQYFGPGTRLLVL.